This T cell receptor (beta chain) is drawn from a study of control samples from healthy donors and cancer patients (dated by TCRdb to about 2020). As to this clone: Its antigen target is currently unknown. Per-base quality was not reported, and no clone a single base away is much larger than it.

The CDR3 numbers 11 residues from cysteine through phenylalanine. CDR3 DNA only is kept here, 33 bases in frame from base 1. Library generation was performed with the immunoSEQ multiplex PCR assay. Not all clones reach the TCRdb copy of this immuneACCESS table, which keeps in-frame sequences only. Checked studies attribute under half of the gap to unresolved V genes and leave the rest unexplained. The sample contains 50,000 to 75,000 clones, 75% to 85% of them found a single time. The top ten clonotypes cover 4.5% to 7% of the sample. The chain is assembled from TRBV21-1 and TRBJ2-1. TRBV21-1 is given as a pseudogene. The receptor comes from a man aged 40-50 years in good health. The sequenced sample was blood. The DNA sequence follows: TGTGCCAGCAGGGGTTTCAATGAGCAGTTCTTC. Its coded protein is CASRGFNEQFF.